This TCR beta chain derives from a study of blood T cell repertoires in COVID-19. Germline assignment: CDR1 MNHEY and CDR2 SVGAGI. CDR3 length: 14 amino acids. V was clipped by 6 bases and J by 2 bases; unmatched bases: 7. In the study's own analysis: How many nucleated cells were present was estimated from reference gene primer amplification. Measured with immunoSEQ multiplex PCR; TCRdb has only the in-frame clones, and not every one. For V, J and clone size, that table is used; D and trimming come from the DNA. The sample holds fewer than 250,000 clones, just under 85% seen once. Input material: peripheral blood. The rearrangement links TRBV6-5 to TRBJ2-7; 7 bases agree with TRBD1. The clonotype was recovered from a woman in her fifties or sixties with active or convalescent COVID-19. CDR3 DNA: TGTGCCAGCAGCCTGAACAGGGGAGCCTACGAGCAGTACGTC. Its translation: CASSLNRGAYEQYV.